This TCR beta chain is drawn from a study of blood T cell repertoires in COVID-19. V lost 6 bases and J lost 4; bases outside the gene matches: 3. Germline V gene data show CDR1 as MNHEY and CDR2 as SVGAGI. The CDR3 consists of 13 residues. In the original analysis: Quantification of nucleated cells was approximated via reference gene primer amplification. The method was immunoSEQ multiplex PCR; TCRdb's version includes in-frame clones alone and lacks a portion of them. V and J calls and clone size are as listed in that table; D and trimming were resolved from the DNA. Here the sample spans roughly 120,000 clones, roughly three quarters being singletons.

Sequencing used peripheral blood. The gene calls are TRBV6-5 and TRBJ2-3, with 8 bases aligning to TRBD1. The sequence came from a woman over 75 with acute or convalescent COVID-19. CDR3 nucleotides: TGTGCCAGCAGGTCACAGGGGGCAGATACGCAGTATTTT. It yields the protein CASRSQGADTQYF.